This TCR beta chain emerged from a study of blood T cell repertoires in COVID-19. Repertoires were generated with immunoSEQ multiplex PCR, while TCRdb's copy carries only in-frame clones and drops some. The sample contains around 150,000 clones, 81% of which appear only once. V gave up 1 base and J gave up 4 bases, with 13 bases separating them. The CDR3 runs 15 residues. CDR1 and CDR2 from the germline V gene are SGHRS and YFSETQ. Sequencing used peripheral blood. The V gene is TRBV5-1, the J gene TRBJ2-3; D may be TRBD1 (6 bases). The receptor was derived from an older woman with active or convalescent COVID-19. The CDR3 reads CASSLLQGSSDTQYF. The DNA of the CDR3 is TGCGCCAGCAGCTTGCTACAGGGTTCATCAGATACGCAGTATTTT.